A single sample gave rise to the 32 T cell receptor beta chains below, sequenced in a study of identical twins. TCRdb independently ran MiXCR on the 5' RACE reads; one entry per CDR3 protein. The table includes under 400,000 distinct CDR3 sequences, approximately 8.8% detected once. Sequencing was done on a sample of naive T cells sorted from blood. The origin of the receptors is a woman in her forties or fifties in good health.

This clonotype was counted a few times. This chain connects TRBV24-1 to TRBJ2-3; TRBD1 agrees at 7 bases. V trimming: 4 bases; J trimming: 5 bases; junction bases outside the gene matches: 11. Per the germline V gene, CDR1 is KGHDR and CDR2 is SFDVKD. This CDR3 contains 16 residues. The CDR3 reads CATSDRTGTARDTQYF. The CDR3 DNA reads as TGTGCCACCAGTGACCGAACCGGGACAGCTAGAGATACGCAGTATTTT.

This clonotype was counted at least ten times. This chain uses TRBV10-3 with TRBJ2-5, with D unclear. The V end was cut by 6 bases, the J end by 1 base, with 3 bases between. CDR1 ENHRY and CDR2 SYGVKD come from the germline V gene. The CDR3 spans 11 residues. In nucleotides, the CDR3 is TGTGCCATCAGGACCCAAGAGACCCAGTACTTC. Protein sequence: CAIRTQETQYF.

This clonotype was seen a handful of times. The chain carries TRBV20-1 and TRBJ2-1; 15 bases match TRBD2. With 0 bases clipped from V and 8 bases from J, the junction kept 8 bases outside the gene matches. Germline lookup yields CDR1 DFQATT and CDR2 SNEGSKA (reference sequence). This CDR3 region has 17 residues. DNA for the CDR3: TGCAGTGCTAGAGATAACGGACTAGCGGGAGGGGGGGATGAGCAGTTCTTC. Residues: CSARDNGLAGGGDEQFF.

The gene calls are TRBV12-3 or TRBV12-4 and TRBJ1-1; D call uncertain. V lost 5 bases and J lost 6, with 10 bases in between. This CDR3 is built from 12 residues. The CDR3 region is CASSMTGPEAFF. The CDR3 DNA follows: TGTGCCAGCAGTATGACGGGTCCTGAAGCTTTCTTT.

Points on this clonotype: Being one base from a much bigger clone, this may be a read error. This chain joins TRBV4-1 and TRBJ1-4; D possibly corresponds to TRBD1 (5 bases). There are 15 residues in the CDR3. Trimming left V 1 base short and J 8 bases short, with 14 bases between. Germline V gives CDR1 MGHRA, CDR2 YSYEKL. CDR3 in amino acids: CASSQARGSGEKLFF. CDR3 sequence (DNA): TGCGCCAGCAGCCAAGCAAGGGGCTCGGGAGAAAAACTGTTTTTT.

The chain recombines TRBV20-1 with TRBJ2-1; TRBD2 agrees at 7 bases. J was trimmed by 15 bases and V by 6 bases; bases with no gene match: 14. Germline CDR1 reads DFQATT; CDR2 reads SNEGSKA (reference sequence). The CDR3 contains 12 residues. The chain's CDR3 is CSAHRRERDSFF. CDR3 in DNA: TGCAGTGCCCACCGTAGGGAGCGGGACTCGTTCTTC.

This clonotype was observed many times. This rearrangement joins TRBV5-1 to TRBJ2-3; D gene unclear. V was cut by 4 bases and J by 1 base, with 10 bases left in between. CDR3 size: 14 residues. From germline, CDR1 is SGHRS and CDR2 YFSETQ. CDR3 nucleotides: TGCGCCAGCAGCCGCAGTAGACGCACAGATACGCAGTATTTT. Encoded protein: CASSRSRRTDTQYF.

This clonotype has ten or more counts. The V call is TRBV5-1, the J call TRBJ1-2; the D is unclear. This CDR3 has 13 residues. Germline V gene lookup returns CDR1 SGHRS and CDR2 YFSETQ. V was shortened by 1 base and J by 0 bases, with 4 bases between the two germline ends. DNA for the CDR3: TGCGCCAGCAGCTTGTTAGCTAACTATGGCTACACCTTC. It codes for CASSLLANYGYTF.

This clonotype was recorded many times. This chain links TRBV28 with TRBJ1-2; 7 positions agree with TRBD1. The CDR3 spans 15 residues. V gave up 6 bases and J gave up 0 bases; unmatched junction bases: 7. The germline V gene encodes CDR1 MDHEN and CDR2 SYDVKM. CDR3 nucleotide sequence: TGTGCCAGCAGAATACAGGGGAGCCCTAACTATGGCTACACCTTC. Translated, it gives CASRIQGSPNYGYTF.

CDR3 coding DNA: TGTGCCATCGGGGGACAGGGTGGGAATGAGCAGTTCTTC. Translation: CAIGGQGGNEQFF. V gene TRBV10-3 combines with J gene TRBJ2-1; 9 bases are a match to TRBD1. CDR3 length: 13 residues. Losses at the gene ends were 8 bases for V and 7 bases for J; bases not matched to a gene: 6. Germline values: CDR1 ENHRY, CDR2 SYGVKD.

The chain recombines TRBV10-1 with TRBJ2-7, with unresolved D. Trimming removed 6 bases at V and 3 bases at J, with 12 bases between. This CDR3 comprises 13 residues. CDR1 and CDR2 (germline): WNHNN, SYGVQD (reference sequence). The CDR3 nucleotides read TGCGCCAGCAGCGGTCAGTCCCACTACGAGCAGTACTTC. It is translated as CASSGQSHYEQYF.

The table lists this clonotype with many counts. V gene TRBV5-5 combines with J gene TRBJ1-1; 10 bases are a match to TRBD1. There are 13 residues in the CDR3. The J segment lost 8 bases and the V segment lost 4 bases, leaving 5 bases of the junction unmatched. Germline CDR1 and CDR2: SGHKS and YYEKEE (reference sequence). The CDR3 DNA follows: TGTGCCAGCAGCCACGGGACAGGGGTAGAAGCTTTCTTT. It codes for CASSHGTGVEAFF.

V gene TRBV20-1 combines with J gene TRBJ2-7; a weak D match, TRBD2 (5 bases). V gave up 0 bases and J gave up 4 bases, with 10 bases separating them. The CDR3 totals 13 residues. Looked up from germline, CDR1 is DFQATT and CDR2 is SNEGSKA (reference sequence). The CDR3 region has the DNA TGCAGTGCTAGAGATCAGGACTTATACGAGCAGTACTTC. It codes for CSARDQDLYEQYF.

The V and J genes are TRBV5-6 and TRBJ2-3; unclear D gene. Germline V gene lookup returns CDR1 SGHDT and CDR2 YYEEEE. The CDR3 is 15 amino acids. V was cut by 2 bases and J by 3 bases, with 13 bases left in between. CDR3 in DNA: TGTGCCAGCAGCTTTGCTATCCCGATGACAGATACGCAGTATTTT. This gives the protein CASSFAIPMTDTQYF.

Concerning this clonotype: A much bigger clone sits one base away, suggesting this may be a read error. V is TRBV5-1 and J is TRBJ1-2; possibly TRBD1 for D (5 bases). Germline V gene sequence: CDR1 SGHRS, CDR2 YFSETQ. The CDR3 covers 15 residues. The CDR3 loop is CASSLDPSGGDGYPF. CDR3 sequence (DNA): TGCGCCAGCAGCTTGGATCCGTCCGGGGGGGATGGCTACCCCTTC.

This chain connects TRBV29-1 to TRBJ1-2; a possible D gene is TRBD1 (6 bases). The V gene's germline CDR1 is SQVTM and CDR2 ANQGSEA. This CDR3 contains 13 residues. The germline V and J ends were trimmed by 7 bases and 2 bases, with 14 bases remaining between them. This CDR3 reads CSAEDSRNYGYTF. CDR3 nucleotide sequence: TGCAGCGCCGAGGACAGTCGGAACTATGGCTACACCTTC.

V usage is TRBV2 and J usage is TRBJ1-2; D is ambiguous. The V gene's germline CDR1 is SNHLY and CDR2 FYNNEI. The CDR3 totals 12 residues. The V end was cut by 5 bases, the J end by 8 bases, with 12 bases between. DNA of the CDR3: TGTGCCAGCAGTCAAAACGCCGGGGGCTACACCTTC. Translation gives CASSQNAGGYTF.

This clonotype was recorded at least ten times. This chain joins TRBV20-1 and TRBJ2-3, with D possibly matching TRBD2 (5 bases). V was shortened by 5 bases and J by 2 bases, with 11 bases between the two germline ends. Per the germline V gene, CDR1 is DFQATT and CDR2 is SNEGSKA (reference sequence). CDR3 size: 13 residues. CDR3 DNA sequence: TGCAGTGCTCTTAGGGAGCCCACAGATACGCAGTATTTT. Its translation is CSALREPTDTQYF.

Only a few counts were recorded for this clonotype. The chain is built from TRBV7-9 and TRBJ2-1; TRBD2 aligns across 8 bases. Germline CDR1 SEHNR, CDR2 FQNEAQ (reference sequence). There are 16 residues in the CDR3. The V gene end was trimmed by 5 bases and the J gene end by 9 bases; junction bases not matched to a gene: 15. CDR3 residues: CASSNPPGLVISEQFF. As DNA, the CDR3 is TGTGCCAGCAGCAATCCCCCGGGACTAGTTATTAGTGAGCAGTTCTTC.

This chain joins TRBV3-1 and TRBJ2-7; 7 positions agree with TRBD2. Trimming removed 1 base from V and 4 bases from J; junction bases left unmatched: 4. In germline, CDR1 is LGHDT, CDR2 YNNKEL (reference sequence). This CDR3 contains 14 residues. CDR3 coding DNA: TGTGCCAGCAGCCAAGGACTAGCCTCATACGAGCAGTACGTC. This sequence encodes CASSQGLASYEQYV.

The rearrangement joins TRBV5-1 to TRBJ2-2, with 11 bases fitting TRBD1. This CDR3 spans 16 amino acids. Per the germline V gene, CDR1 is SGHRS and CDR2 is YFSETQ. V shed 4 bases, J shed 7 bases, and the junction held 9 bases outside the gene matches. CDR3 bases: TGCGCCAGCAGCCCCCGGACAGGGGGCTATAACGGGGAGCTGTTTTTT. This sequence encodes CASSPRTGGYNGELFF.

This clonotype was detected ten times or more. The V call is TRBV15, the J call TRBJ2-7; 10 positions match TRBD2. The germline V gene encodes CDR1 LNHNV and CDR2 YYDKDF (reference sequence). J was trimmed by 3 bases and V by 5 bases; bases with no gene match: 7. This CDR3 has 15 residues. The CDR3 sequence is CATSLISGGNYEQYF. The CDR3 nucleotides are TGTGCCACCAGCCTTATTAGCGGGGGGAACTACGAGCAGTACTTC.

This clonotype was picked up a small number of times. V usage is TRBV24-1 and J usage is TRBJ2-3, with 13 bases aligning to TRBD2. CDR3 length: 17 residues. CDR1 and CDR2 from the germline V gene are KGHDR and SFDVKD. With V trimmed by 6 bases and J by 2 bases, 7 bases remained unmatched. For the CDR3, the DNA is TGTGCCACCAGTCCCTGGACTAGCGGGAGTTACACAGATACGCAGTATTTT. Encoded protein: CATSPWTSGSYTDTQYF.

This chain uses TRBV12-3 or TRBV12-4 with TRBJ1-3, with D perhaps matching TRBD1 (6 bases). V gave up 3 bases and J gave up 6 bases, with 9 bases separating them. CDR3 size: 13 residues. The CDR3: CASSLGGANTIYF. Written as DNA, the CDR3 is TGTGCCAGCAGTTTGGGGGGGGCAAACACCATATATTTT.

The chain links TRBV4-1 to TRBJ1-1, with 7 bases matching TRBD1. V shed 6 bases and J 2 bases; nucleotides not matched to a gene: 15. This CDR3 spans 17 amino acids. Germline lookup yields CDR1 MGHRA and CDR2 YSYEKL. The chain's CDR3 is CASRPTWDRRINTEAFF. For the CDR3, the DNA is TGCGCCAGCAGGCCCACCTGGGACAGACGAATCAACACTGAAGCTTTCTTT.

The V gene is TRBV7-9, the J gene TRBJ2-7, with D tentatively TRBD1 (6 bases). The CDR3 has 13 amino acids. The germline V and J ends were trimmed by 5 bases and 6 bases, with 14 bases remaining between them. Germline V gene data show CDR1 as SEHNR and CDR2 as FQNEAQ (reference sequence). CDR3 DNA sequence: TGTGCCAGCAGCCACAGGGATAACAGCGAGCAGTACGTC. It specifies CASSHRDNSEQYV.

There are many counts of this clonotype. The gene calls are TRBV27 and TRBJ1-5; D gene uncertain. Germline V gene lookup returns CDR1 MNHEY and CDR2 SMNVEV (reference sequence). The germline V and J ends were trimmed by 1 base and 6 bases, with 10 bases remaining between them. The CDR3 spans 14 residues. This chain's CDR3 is CASSLYITAQPQHF. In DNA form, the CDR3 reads TGTGCCAGCAGTTTATATATTACCGCTCAGCCCCAGCATTTT.

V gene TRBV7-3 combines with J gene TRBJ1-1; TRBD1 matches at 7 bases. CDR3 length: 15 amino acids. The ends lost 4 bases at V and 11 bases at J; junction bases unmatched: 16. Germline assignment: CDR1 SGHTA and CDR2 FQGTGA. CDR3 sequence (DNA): TGTGCCAGCAGCTCAATCGGCGGTTTACAGGGGCAGGCTTTCTTT. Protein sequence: CASSSIGGLQGQAFF.

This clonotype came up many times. The CDR3 loop is CASSEDSGGGETQYF. CDR3 bases: TGTGCCAGCAGCGAGGATTCAGGGGGAGGAGAGACCCAGTACTTC. The V and J genes are TRBV9 and TRBJ2-5; D may be TRBD1 (7 bases). The ends were cut back, 3 bases at V and 4 bases at J, with 16 bases in the middle. Germline V gene data show CDR1 as SGDLS and CDR2 as YYNGEE. CDR3 length: 15 residues.

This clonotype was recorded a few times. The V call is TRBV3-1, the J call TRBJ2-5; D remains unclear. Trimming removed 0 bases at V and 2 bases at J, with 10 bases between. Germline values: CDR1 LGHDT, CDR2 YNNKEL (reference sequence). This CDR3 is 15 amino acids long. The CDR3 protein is CASSQDLLTQETQYF. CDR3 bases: TGTGCCAGCAGCCAAGATTTACTGACTCAAGAGACCCAGTACTTC.

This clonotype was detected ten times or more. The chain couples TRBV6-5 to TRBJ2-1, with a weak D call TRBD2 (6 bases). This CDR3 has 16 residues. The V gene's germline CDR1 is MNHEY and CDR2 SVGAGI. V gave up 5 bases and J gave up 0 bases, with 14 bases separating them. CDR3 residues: CASSPSAISSYNEQFF. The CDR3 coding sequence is TGTGCCAGCAGTCCTAGCGCAATCAGCTCCTACAATGAGCAGTTCTTC.

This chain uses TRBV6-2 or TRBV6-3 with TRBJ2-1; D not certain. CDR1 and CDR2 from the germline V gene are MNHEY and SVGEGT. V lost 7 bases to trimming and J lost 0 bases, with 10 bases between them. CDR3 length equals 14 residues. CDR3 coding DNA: TGTGCCAGCATCTCCAGAAGCTCCTACAATGAGCAGTTCTTC. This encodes CASISRSSYNEQFF.